The TCR beta chain under discussion was sequenced for a study of human T cells and chemical hapten exposure. Study as a whole: All patients underwent weekly scalp dosing with diphenylcyclopropenone for the full roughly 23-week study.

There are 13 residues in the CDR3. The V gene end was trimmed by 7 bases and the J gene end by 8 bases; junction bases not matched to a gene: 6. TCRdb re-called the RACE reads through MiXCR, storing one row per CDR3 protein. Of about 100,000 distinct CDR3 sequences listed, around 10% are singletons. At least ten counts were recorded for this clonotype. Time point in this sample: patch test 1, 2 weeks after DPC sensitization. The treatment is: therapeutic diphenylcyclopropenone sensitization with weekly scalp DPC. Phlebotomy was performed prior to application of every patch test. The source was whole blood, collected in connection with sensitization to the hapten diphenylcyclopropenone (DPC). The V gene is TRBV12-3 or TRBV12-4, the J gene TRBJ2-1; 9 bases are shared with TRBD1. This clonotype was obtained from a woman in her thirties or forties with alopecia areata. Some clones in this sample may be carry-over from other donors' samples. The CDR3 loop reads CASTRQGVYEQFF. The CDR3 region has the DNA TGTGCCAGCACTCGACAGGGGGTGTATGAGCAGTTCTTC.